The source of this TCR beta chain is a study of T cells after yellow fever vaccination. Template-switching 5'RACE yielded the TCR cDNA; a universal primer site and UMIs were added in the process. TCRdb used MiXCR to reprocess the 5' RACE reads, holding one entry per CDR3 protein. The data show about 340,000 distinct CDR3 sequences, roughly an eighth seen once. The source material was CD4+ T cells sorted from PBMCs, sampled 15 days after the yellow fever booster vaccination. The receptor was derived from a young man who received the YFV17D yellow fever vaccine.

CDR3 amino acids: CASATGTGNTEAFF. The CDR3 nucleotides read TGCGCCAGCGCGACCGGGACAGGGAACACTGAAGCTTTCTTT. The chain uses TRBV5-1 and TRBJ1-1; 8 bases are shared with TRBD1. This CDR3 is built from 14 residues. J was trimmed by 1 base and V by 7 bases; bases with no gene match: 6. Germline-derived CDR1 and CDR2 are SGHRS and YFSETQ.